This record looks at one TCR beta chain sequence and its context. The data were produced by immunoSEQ multiplex PCR, yet TCRdb's version contains in-frame clones alone and is incomplete. The sample lists about 140,000 clones, about 90% occurring once. The sample belongs to a study of blood T cell repertoires in COVID-19. Whole-study context: PBMCs, B-cell-depleted T cells, or T cells were the source of the cDNA or gDNA that made up the material.

Trimming took off 0 bases at V and 1 base at J, with 9 bases between the two ends. This CDR3 contains 15 residues. Germline V gene data show CDR1 as LGHNA and CDR2 as YNFKEQ. The chain employs TRBV4-2 and TRBJ2-5, with D maybe TRBD1 (5 bases). The sequenced material came from peripheral blood. This receptor was identified in a woman in her forties or fifties with acute or convalescent COVID-19. Here the CDR3 reads CASSQDTGIQETQYF. The DNA of the CDR3 is TGTGCCAGCAGCCAAGATACAGGTATCCAAGAGACCCAGTACTTC.